These 25 T cell receptor beta chains share one sample of origin, sequenced in a study of shared clonotypes between healthy human individuals. Profiling relied on immunoSEQ multiplex PCR, and the TCRdb table lists in-frame clones only, not all of them. Among roughly 2.5 million clones listed, 90% to 95% were seen once. The sequencing input was naive CD4+ T cells sorted from blood. As to subset: CD45RA+ positively selected. The receptors shown here come from a man younger than 30 in good health.

Concerning this clone itself: Other DNA sequences in this sample translate to the same CDR3. The rearrangement uses TRBV6-5 and TRBJ1-2; 7 bases agree with TRBD1. The CDR3 extends over 11 amino acids. The germline gives CDR1 MNHEY, CDR2 SVGAGI. J lost 5 bases, V lost 6 bases, and 0 bases had no gene match. DNA of the CDR3: TGTGCCAGCAGGACAGGGTATGGCTACACCTTC. Translated: CASRTGYGYTF.

This clone occurred once. The genes are TRBV28 and TRBJ1-6; D is perhaps TRBD1 (6 bases). This CDR3 comprises 14 residues. Germline CDR1 reads MDHEN; CDR2 reads SYDVKM. Trimming removed 6 bases at V and 13 bases at J, with 19 bases between. In nucleotides, the CDR3 is TGTGCCAGCAGCCCGGGAGGATTAGGGGGTCCCCTCCACTTT. This encodes CASSPGGLGGPLHF.

The rearrangement links TRBV7-6 to TRBJ2-3, with 9 bases fitting TRBD2. Germline assignment: CDR1 SGHVS and CDR2 FNYEAQ. The CDR3 sequence is 16 residues long. The V and J ends lost 2 bases and 0 bases, in that order; junction bases with no gene match: 3. As DNA, the CDR3 is TGTGCCAGCAGCTTAATGCTAGCGGGAAGCACAGATACGCAGTATTTT. Protein: CASSLMLAGSTDTQYF. Looking up the rest from reference TRBV7-6 and TRBJ2-3 gives the full variable domain: GAGVSQSPRYKVTKRGQDVALRCDPISGHVSLYWYRQALGQGPEFLTYFNYEAQQDKSGLPNDRFSAERPEGSISTLTIQRTEQRDSAMYRCASSLMLAGSTDTQYFGPGTRLTVL.

The rearrangement links TRBV28 to TRBJ1-5; D is uncertain. The CDR3 length is 14 residues. From germline, CDR1 is MDHEN and CDR2 SYDVKM. With 3 bases removed from V and 1 base from J, the gap between germline ends came to 7 bases. The CDR3 loop reads CASSFSVSNQPQHF. DNA of the CDR3: TGTGCCAGCAGTTTTTCCGTGAGCAATCAGCCCCAGCATTTT.

Concerning this clone: Different DNA sequences within this sample yield the same CDR3. V usage is TRBV6-1 and J usage is TRBJ2-5; D is uncertain. The germline gives CDR1 MNHNS, CDR2 SASEGT. Deletions cut 6 bases from V and 5 bases from J, with 7 bases between. The CDR3 spans 11 residues. CDR3 sequence (DNA): TGTGCCAGCAGCGAGTTGGAGACCCAGTACTTC. Encoded protein: CASSELETQYF.

The chain employs TRBV6-1 and TRBJ2-2, with D perhaps TRBD2 (6 bases). The germline V gene encodes CDR1 MNHNS and CDR2 SASEGT. With 2 bases removed from V and 5 bases from J, the gap between germline ends came to 15 bases. The CDR3 extends over 16 amino acids. CDR3 sequence: CASSESFGGGTGELFF. As DNA, the CDR3 is TGTGCCAGCAGTGAAAGTTTCGGGGGTGGGACCGGGGAGCTGTTTTTT.

The chain employs TRBV21-1 and TRBJ1-4; the table's D call of TRBD1 was not tested on the DNA. TRBV21-1 is a documented pseudogene. The CDR3 has 17 amino acids. CDR3 coding DNA: TGTGCCAGCAGCAACACCGGGACAGCCCCAACTAATGAAAAACTGTTTTTT. Residues: CASSNTGTAPTNEKLFF.

The chain links TRBV16 to TRBJ1-1; D gene uncertain. The V and J ends lost 3 bases and 4 bases respectively, with 9 bases between them. Germline CDR1 reads KGHSY; CDR2 reads FQNENV. The CDR3 is 13 amino acids. In DNA form, the CDR3 reads TGTGCCAGCAGCCAGGGTTCTACCACTGAAGCTTTCTTT. Encoded protein: CASSQGSTTEAFF.

This chain links TRBV6-1 with TRBJ2-4; D is possibly TRBD1 or TRBD2 (5 bases each). Trimming took 7 bases from V and 0 from J, leaving 13 bases between them. The CDR3 has 15 amino acids. Germline V lookup: CDR1 MNHNS, CDR2 SASEGT. CDR3 sequence: CASTGRSKAKNIQYF. CDR3 DNA: TGTGCCAGCACGGGACGGAGTAAAGCCAAAAACATTCAGTACTTC.

The chain is built from TRBV7-9 and TRBJ1-2, with D hard to call. The germline CDR1 and CDR2 sequences are SEHNR and FQNEAQ (reference sequence). The CDR3 sequence is 14 residues long. Trimming shortened V by 1 base and J by 5 bases, and 11 bases separated the two germline ends. The DNA for the CDR3 is TGTGCCAGCAGCTTAGTAGGCGGGTTGTATGGCTACACCTTC. Translating it yields CASSLVGGLYGYTF.

V gene TRBV5-5 combines with J gene TRBJ2-5; possibly TRBD2 for D (6 bases). V shed 1 base and J shed 0 bases, with 19 bases lying between them. The V gene's germline CDR1 is SGHKS and CDR2 YYEKEE (reference sequence). This CDR3 has 18 residues. CDR3 coding DNA: TGTGCCAGCAGCTTGCCGGCAGGGAGGATAGCCCACCAAGAGACCCAGTACTTC. This gives the protein CASSLPAGRIAHQETQYF.

Points on this clone: Within the sample, other DNA sequences also encode this same CDR3. The chain has TRBV18 and TRBJ2-7; no firm D call. The CDR3 covers 13 residues. Germline assignment: CDR1 KGHSH and CDR2 LQKENI. Trimming shortened V by 1 base and J by 0 bases, and 4 bases separated the two germline ends. CDR3 coding DNA: TGTGCCAGCTCACCACTACCCTCCTACGAGCAGTACTTC. Its protein product is CASSPLPSYEQYF.

Concerning this clone: This sample also contains other DNA sequences that code for the same CDR3. The rearrangement uses TRBV6-6 and TRBJ2-7; D possibly corresponds to TRBD2 (5 bases). This CDR3 is 13 amino acids long. Germline V gene sequence: CDR1 MNHNY, CDR2 SVGAGI (reference sequence). Trimming took 0 bases from V and 2 from J, leaving 5 bases between them. This chain's CDR3 is CASSYSGAYEQYF. The CDR3, as DNA: TGTGCCAGCAGTTACTCCGGGGCCTACGAGCAGTACTTC.

About this clone: Other DNA sequences from this sample encode an identical CDR3 as well. The chain employs TRBV6-5 and TRBJ2-7; D is tentatively TRBD1 or TRBD2 (5 bases each). The germline V and J ends were trimmed by 3 bases and 0 bases, with 6 bases remaining between them. The germline CDR1 and CDR2 sequences are MNHEY and SVGAGI. The CDR3 consists of 13 residues. For the CDR3, the DNA is TGTGCCAGCAGTTATGGGGGCTCCTACGAGCAGTACTTC. Its protein product is CASSYGGSYEQYF.

J is TRBJ2-1 and V is TRBV25-1; 8 bases agree with TRBD1. The CDR3 runs 14 residues. Looked up from germline, CDR1 is MGHDK and CDR2 is SYGVNS. V was clipped by 3 bases and J by 8 bases; unmatched bases: 6. CDR3 sequence: CASSERTGSHEQFF. CDR3 bases: TGTGCCAGCAGTGAGAGGACAGGGTCCCATGAGCAGTTCTTC.

The chain employs TRBV11-2 and TRBJ2-5, with D possibly matching TRBD1 (6 bases). V lost 4 bases and J 3 bases, leaving 15 bases between the germline ends. There are 15 residues in the CDR3. Germline values: CDR1 SGHAT, CDR2 FQNNGV. The CDR3 region is CASSSGTIMKETQYF. In DNA form, the CDR3 reads TGTGCCAGCAGCTCCGGGACAATTATGAAAGAGACCCAGTACTTC.

Written as DNA, the CDR3 is TGTGCCAGCAGCTTAAGGTCGAGGTCGACTGGTGGTTCACCCCTCCACTTT. It translates to CASSLRSRSTGGSPLHF. The chain joins TRBV7-2 to TRBJ1-6; D gene unclear. V lost 2 bases to trimming and J lost 9 bases, with 20 bases between them. Germline V gives CDR1 SGHTA, CDR2 FQGNSA. This CDR3 has 17 amino acids.

The chain has TRBV6-6 and TRBJ1-4; D call uncertain. Trimming took 7 bases from V and 3 from J, leaving 15 bases between them. From germline, CDR1 is MNHNY and CDR2 SVGAGI (reference sequence). The length of the CDR3 is 15 residues. CDR3 protein: CASTLSGNANEKLFF. The DNA for the CDR3 is TGTGCCAGCACCCTAAGCGGGAATGCTAATGAAAAACTGTTTTTT.

The gene calls are TRBV6-1 and TRBJ2-4; TRBD1 matches 10 bases. CDR1 and CDR2 from the germline V gene are MNHNS and SASEGT. The CDR3 is made up of 15 amino acids. J gave up 1 base and V 9 bases, and 6 bases lay outside the gene matches. The chain's CDR3 is CASDGTGEAKNIQYF. CDR3 nucleotides: TGTGCCAGTGACGGGACAGGGGAGGCCAAAAACATTCAGTACTTC.

On this clone itself: Additional DNA sequences in this sample encode the identical CDR3. The chain recombines TRBV9 with TRBJ2-7, with 8 positions matching TRBD1. The trim removed 0 bases at V and 2 bases at J, leaving 4 bases unmatched. The CDR3 covers 15 residues. Germline V gives CDR1 SGDLS, CDR2 YYNGEE. The CDR3 DNA reads TGTGCCAGCAGCGTAGATCCAGGGGGCACCTACGAGCAGTACTTC. As protein: CASSVDPGGTYEQYF. Drawing the rest from reference TRBV9 and TRBJ2-7, the complete variable domain is DSGVTQTPKHLITATGQRVTLRCSPRSGDLSVYWYQQSLDQGLQFLIQYYNGEERAKGNILERFSAQQFPDLHSELNLSSLELGDSALYFCASSVDPGGTYEQYFGPGTRLTVT.

The chain has TRBV28 and TRBJ2-7; D call uncertain. In germline, CDR1 is MDHEN, CDR2 SYDVKM. The V gene lost 4 bases and the J gene lost 4 bases, with 11 bases spanning the gap. The CDR3 extends over 13 amino acids. Written as DNA, the CDR3 is TGTGCCAGCAGTTCCGCACGACCTTACGAGCAGTACTTC. It encodes CASSSARPYEQYF.

This chain connects TRBV28 to TRBJ1-1; tentatively, D is TRBD1 (5 bases). The V gene's germline CDR1 is MDHEN and CDR2 SYDVKM. V gave up 2 bases and J gave up 5 bases, with 9 bases separating them. The CDR3 loop spans 13 amino acids. CDR3 bases: TGTGCCAGCAGTTTAGGGGGGAAGACTGAAGCTTTCTTT. Amino acid sequence: CASSLGGKTEAFF.

V and J are TRBV6-6 and TRBJ2-5; D remains ambiguous. The CDR3 has 12 residues. Germline assignment: CDR1 MNHNY and CDR2 SVGAGI (reference sequence). The V and J ends lost 5 bases and 4 bases respectively, with 8 bases between them. CDR3 DNA sequence: TGTGCCAGCAGTCGATTTCGAGAGACCCAGTACTTC. Its translation: CASSRFRETQYF.

The count of this clone is one. Other DNA sequences in this specimen translate into the identical CDR3. The chain recombines TRBV30 with TRBJ1-5, with unresolved D. This CDR3 spans 12 amino acids. V was trimmed by 1 base and J by 7 bases, leaving 8 bases between them. Looked up from germline, CDR1 is GTSNPN and CDR2 is SVGIG (reference sequence). This chain's CDR3 is CAWSGGDQPQHF. CDR3 coding DNA: TGTGCCTGGAGTGGGGGAGACCAGCCCCAGCATTTT.

The gene calls are TRBV19 and TRBJ2-2; possibly TRBD1 or TRBD2 for D (5 bases each). This CDR3 has 16 residues. With 3 bases removed from V and 7 bases from J, the gap between germline ends came to 18 bases. Germline V CDR1 and CDR2: LNHDA, SQIVND (reference sequence). CDR3 protein: CASSISVRGGGGELFF. The CDR3 bases are TGTGCCAGTAGTATCTCCGTCCGGGGCGGAGGCGGGGAGCTGTTTTTT.